This is a list of T cell receptor beta chains from one sample in a study of blood T cell repertoires in COVID-19. Clones were sequenced by immunoSEQ multiplex PCR, and TCRdb holds only the in-frame ones, with some missing. The profile shows about 240,000 clones, about 73% of them singletons. Material: peripheral blood. Every receptor here comes from a woman aged 80 or older with acute or convalescent COVID-19. The CDR3 runs from the conserved cysteine through the conserved F or W. A D gene is named only where the DNA matches it firmly. Not all rows give a size; the values are once, few, many and, for expanded clones, a class.

abundance: .; d_gene: .; v_gene: TRBV3-1/TRBV3-2; j_gene: TRBJ2-7; CDR3aa: CASSQWDFGYEQYF; CDR3nt: TGTGCCAGCAGCCAATGGGACTTTGGTTACGAGCAGTACTTC
abundance: few; d_gene: .; v_gene: TRBV5-5; j_gene: TRBJ2-2; CDR3aa: CASSLAGRAGGTGELFF; CDR3nt: TGTGCCAGCAGCTTGGCAGGCAGGGCCGGGGGCACCGGGGAGCTGTTTTTT
abundance: .; d_gene: .; v_gene: TRBV11-2; j_gene: TRBJ2-3; CDR3aa: CASSLGGHSSDTQYF; CDR3nt: TGTGCCAGCAGCTTAGGGGGGCACTCGTCGGATACGCAGTATTTT
abundance: .; d_gene: .; v_gene: TRBV5-8; j_gene: TRBJ2-5; CDR3aa: CASSLGSTQYF; CDR3nt: TGTGCCAGCAGCTTGGGAAGCACCCAGTACTTC
abundance: .; d_gene: TRBD2; v_gene: TRBV19; j_gene: TRBJ2-1; CDR3aa: CASSPMGLAANNEQFF; CDR3nt: TGTGCCAGTAGTCCCATGGGACTAGCGGCAAACAATGAGCAGTTCTTC
abundance: .; d_gene: TRBD2; v_gene: TRBV11-1; j_gene: TRBJ2-1; CDR3aa: CASSLVREGKMQFF; CDR3nt: TGTGCCAGCAGCTTAGTGCGGGAGGGTAAGATGCAGTTCTTC
abundance: .; d_gene: TRBD2; v_gene: TRBV5-1; j_gene: TRBJ2-2; CDR3aa: CASRVTSGNTGELFF; CDR3nt: TGCGCCAGCAGGGTAACTAGCGGGAACACCGGGGAGCTGTTTTTT
abundance: .; d_gene: TRBD1; v_gene: TRBV19; j_gene: TRBJ1-5; CDR3aa: CASSHRDRVDQPQHF; CDR3nt: TGTGCCAGTAGTCACCGGGACAGGGTCGATCAGCCCCAGCATTTT
abundance: .; d_gene: .; v_gene: TRBV5-1; j_gene: TRBJ1-2; CDR3aa: CASSVSGAGGYTF; CDR3nt: TGCGCCAGCAGCGTTTCAGGCGCTGGCGGCTACACCTTC
abundance: .; d_gene: TRBD1; v_gene: TRBV28; j_gene: TRBJ1-2; CDR3aa: CASSLTGQGAGGYTF; CDR3nt: TGTGCCAGCAGTTTGACGGGACAGGGGGCGGGTGGCTACACCTTC
abundance: .; d_gene: .; v_gene: TRBV7-8; j_gene: TRBJ1-1; CDR3aa: CASSREGGSGTEAFF; CDR3nt: TGTGCCAGCAGCCGAGAAGGAGGCAGCGGCACTGAAGCTTTCTTT
abundance: once; d_gene: TRBD1; v_gene: TRBV9; j_gene: TRBJ1-5; CDR3aa: CASSEGQGLGQPQHF; CDR3nt: TGTGCCAGCAGCGAGGGACAGGGTTTGGGTCAGCCCCAGCATTTT
abundance: .; d_gene: .; v_gene: TRBV3-1/TRBV3-2; j_gene: TRBJ2-7; CDR3aa: CASSHRDNTGEQYF; CDR3nt: TGTGCCAGCAGCCACCGGGACAACACCGGGGAGCAGTACTTC
abundance: once; d_gene: TRBD2; v_gene: TRBV15; j_gene: TRBJ2-7; CDR3aa: CATSRDRGSGGSYEQYF; CDR3nt: TGTGCCACCAGCAGAGATCGGGGAAGTGGCGGGAGCTACGAGCAGTACTTC
abundance: .; d_gene: .; v_gene: TRBV2; j_gene: TRBJ1-5; CDR3aa: CASSEQGNPQPQHF; CDR3nt: TGTGCCAGCAGTGAACAGGGAAACCCTCAGCCCCAGCATTTT
abundance: .; d_gene: TRBD1; v_gene: TRBV27; j_gene: TRBJ1-5; CDR3aa: CASSSQGINQPQHF; CDR3nt: TGTGCCAGCAGCTCACAGGGGATCAATCAGCCCCAGCATTTT
abundance: .; d_gene: .; v_gene: TRBV18; j_gene: TRBJ1-3; CDR3aa: CASSPFPSESGNTIYF; CDR3nt: TGTGCCAGCTCACCTTTCCCTTCAGAATCTGGAAACACCATATATTTT
abundance: .; d_gene: TRBD1; v_gene: TRBV18; j_gene: TRBJ1-2; CDR3aa: CASSSGQGIGHYGYTF; CDR3nt: TGTGCCAGCTCATCGGGACAGGGGATCGGGCATTATGGCTACACCTTC
abundance: .; d_gene: .; v_gene: TRBV6-5; j_gene: TRBJ1-2; CDR3aa: CASSIRGGYGYTF; CDR3nt: TGTGCCAGCAGTATCCGGGGGGGGTATGGCTACACCTTC
abundance: .; d_gene: .; v_gene: TRBV6-5; j_gene: TRBJ1-2; CDR3aa: CASSPTLYGYTF; CDR3nt: TGTGCCAGCAGCCCAACCCTATATGGCTACACCTTC
abundance: .; d_gene: .; v_gene: TRBV5-6; j_gene: TRBJ1-1; CDR3aa: CASSLRQTLNTEAFF; CDR3nt: TGTGCCAGCAGCTTGCGACAGACTCTGAACACTGAAGCTTTCTTT
abundance: .; d_gene: .; v_gene: TRBV9; j_gene: TRBJ2-7; CDR3aa: CASSVSPDSYEQYF; CDR3nt: TGTGCCAGCAGCGTAAGCCCTGACAGCTACGAGCAGTACTTC
abundance: .; d_gene: .; v_gene: TRBV2; j_gene: TRBJ2-7; CDR3aa: CASSSASTWSEQYF; CDR3nt: TGTGCCAGCAGTTCGGCTAGCACATGGAGCGAGCAGTACTTC
abundance: once; d_gene: TRBD1; v_gene: TRBV5-1; j_gene: TRBJ1-1; CDR3aa: CASSPPTGGNTEAFF; CDR3nt: TGCGCCAGCAGCCCGCCGACAGGGGGCAATACTGAAGCTTTCTTT
abundance: few; d_gene: TRBD1; v_gene: TRBV6-5; j_gene: TRBJ1-1; CDR3aa: CASSYDTTGTGGLAFF; CDR3nt: TGTGCCAGCAGTTACGATACGACCGGGACAGGGGGCTTAGCTTTCTTT
abundance: many; d_gene: .; v_gene: TRBV10-3; j_gene: TRBJ1-1; CDR3aa: CAISEARDKTEAFF; CDR3nt: TGTGCCATCAGTGAGGCCAGGGACAAGACTGAAGCTTTCTTT
abundance: .; d_gene: .; v_gene: TRBV12-3/TRBV12-4; j_gene: TRBJ2-7; CDR3aa: CASSLRHREGPYF; CDR3nt: TGTGCCAGCAGCCTTCGCCACAGGGAGGGACCGTACTTC
abundance: .; d_gene: .; v_gene: TRBV21-1; j_gene: TRBJ1-5; CDR3aa: CASSPPGRGDPQHF; CDR3nt: TGTGCCAGCAGCCCGCCCGGCAGGGGGGACCCCCAGCATTTT
abundance: .; d_gene: TRBD1; v_gene: TRBV29-1; j_gene: TRBJ1-2; CDR3aa: CSVEVAPGQGANYGYTF; CDR3nt: TGCAGCGTTGAAGTCGCCCCGGGGCAGGGGGCCAACTATGGCTACACCTTC
abundance: few; d_gene: TRBD2; v_gene: TRBV4-1; j_gene: TRBJ2-7; CDR3aa: CASSQVVSGGANSYEQYF; CDR3nt: TGCGCCAGCAGCCAAGTCGTTAGCGGGGGGGCCAATTCTTACGAGCAGTACTTC
abundance: .; d_gene: TRBD2; v_gene: TRBV5-1; j_gene: TRBJ2-7; CDR3aa: CASSLATASGRGREQYF; CDR3nt: TGCGCCAGCAGCTTGGCTACGGCTAGCGGGAGGGGACGGGAGCAGTACTTC
abundance: .; d_gene: .; v_gene: TRBV25-1; j_gene: TRBJ1-2; CDR3aa: CATSRGIYYGYTF; CDR3nt: TGTGCCACCTCACGGGGAATTTACTATGGCTACACCTTC